This is a list of T cell receptor beta chains from one sample in a study of T cells in Graves' hyperthyroidism and ophthalmopathy. One entry per CDR3 protein, called by TCRdb with MiXCR from the multiplex PCR reads. The sample lists fewer than 650,000 distinct CDR3 sequences; over 45% were seen once. Input material: peripheral blood or thyroid tissue (not recorded which). These receptors originate from an adult woman with Graves' disease, either hyperthyroidism or ophthalmopathy (not recorded which). CDR3s include the opening cysteine and the closing phenylalanine or tryptophan. The D gene is left open where the match is weak. Size is omitted from some rows. Given values are once, few, many or a class for expanded clones.

>TRBV7-2|NA|NA|TRBJ1-3
CASSLGVNTIYF
TGTGCCAGCAGTCTCGGTGTGAACACCATATATTTT
>TRBV6-1|TRBD1|many|TRBJ1-5
CASRLTGGSNQPQHF
TGTGCCAGCAGGCTGACAGGGGGAAGCAATCAGCCCCAGCATTTT
>TRBV20-1|TRBD1|NA|TRBJ2-3
CSARDRVVPDTQYF
TGCAGTGCTAGGGACAGGGTGGTCCCAGATACGCAGTATTTT
>TRBV9|NA|NA|TRBJ2-7
CASSPTDLPYEQYF
TGTGCCAGCAGCCCCACTGATCTCCCCTACGAGCAGTACTTC
>TRBV10-2|NA|NA|TRBJ1-2
CASSESYPGQQAYGYTF
TGCGCCAGCAGTGAGTCATACCCGGGACAACAGGCCTATGGCTACACCTTC
>TRBV15|NA|many|TRBJ2-2
CATSRAGANTGELFF
TGTGCCACCAGCAGAGCCGGGGCGAACACCGGGGAGCTGTTTTTT
>TRBV29-1|TRBD1|few|TRBJ2-7
CSVPGTGDYEQYF
TGCAGCGTCCCCGGGACAGGGGACTACGAGCAGTACTTC
>TRBV7-8|TRBD2|NA|TRBJ2-3
CASSLAVGAGSTDTQYF
TGTGCCAGCAGCTTAGCGGTTGGAGCGGGAAGTACAGATACGCAGTATTTT
>TRBV29-1|NA|once|TRBJ2-3
CSVGGGRTDTQYF
TGCAGCGTTGGAGGGGGGCGCACAGATACGCAGTATTTT
>TRBV29-1|TRBD1|NA|TRBJ1-1
CSVESVDRVEAFF
TGCAGCGTTGAATCCGTGGACAGGGTGGAGGCTTTCTTT
>TRBV14|TRBD1|many|TRBJ1-6
CASSQDRGGSPLHF
TGTGCCAGCAGCCAAGACAGGGGGGGATCACCCCTCCACTTT
>TRBV20-1|NA|many|TRBJ1-5
CSARIAQYNQPQHF
TGCAGTGCTAGGATCGCACAGTACAATCAGCCCCAGCATTTT
>TRBV7-9|NA|NA|TRBJ2-3
CASSSTRGADTQYF
TGTGCCAGCAGTTCGACACGTGGGGCAGATACGCAGTATTTT
>TRBV15|NA|NA|TRBJ1-5
CATSSESNQPQHF
TGTGCCACCAGCAGTGAGAGCAATCAGCCCCAGCATTTT
>TRBV29-1|NA|many|TRBJ1-2
CSVVGSTVYGYTF
TGCAGCGTTGTAGGTAGTACGGTCTATGGCTACACCTTC
>TRBV7-2|TRBD1|once|TRBJ1-2
CASSLALTGDYDCTF
TGTGCCAGCAGCTTAGCGCTCACAGGGGACTATGACTGCACCTTC
>TRBV14|NA|NA|TRBJ2-2
CASAGKAHRELFF
TGTGCCAGCGCCGGGAAGGCCCATCGGGAGCTGTTTTTT
>TRBV7-9|NA|NA|TRBJ2-5
CASSYALQGRETQYF
TGTGCCAGCAGCTACGCCCTACAGGGTAGGGAGACCCAGTACTTC
>TRBV24-1|TRBD1|NA|TRBJ1-1
CATRERDRAGFAEAFF
TGTGCCACCAGGGAGAGGGACAGAGCCGGGTTCGCTGAAGCTTTCTTT
>TRBV5-1|TRBD1|many|TRBJ1-2
CASSSGDRFGYTF
TGCGCCAGCAGCTCAGGGGACAGATTTGGCTACACCTTC
>TRBV15|NA|NA|TRBJ2-5
CATSRDLPRTQETQYF
TGTGCCACCAGCAGAGATCTCCCCAGGACTCAAGAGACCCAGTACTTC
>TRBV19|NA|NA|TRBJ1-3
CASTSPLGRPPHSSGNTIYF
TGTGCCAGTACCTCACCCCTTGGACGTCCTCCACACTCCTCTGGAAACACCATATATTTT
>TRBV10-3|TRBD1|NA|TRBJ2-5
CAISGTGQTQYF
TGTGCCATCAGCGGGACAGGGCAGACCCAGTACTTC
>TRBV24-1|NA|few|TRBJ1-5
CATIIGRGKQPQHF
TGTGCCACCATCATAGGCAGGGGCAAGCAGCCCCAGCATTTT
>TRBV7-2|NA|few|TRBJ1-3
CASSKGGGNTIYF
TGTGCCAGCAGCAAGGGCGGCGGAAACACCATATATTTT
>TRBV27|TRBD2|NA|TRBJ2-7
CASILQAGGVYEQYF
TGTGCCAGCATTTTACAAGCGGGGGGGGTCTACGAGCAGTACTTC
>TRBV14|TRBD2|few|TRBJ2-1
CASSHAGGLGNEQFF
TGTGCCAGCAGCCACGCGGGAGGGCTAGGGAATGAGCAGTTCTTC
>TRBV4-2|TRBD2|many|TRBJ2-3
CASSQGGGSPDTQYF
TGTGCCAGCAGCCAAGGGGGCGGGAGCCCAGATACGCAGTATTTT
>TRBV7-2|NA|NA|TRBJ1-4
CASSPWGRLVF
TGTGCCAGCAGCCCCTGGGGAAGATTGGTCTTT